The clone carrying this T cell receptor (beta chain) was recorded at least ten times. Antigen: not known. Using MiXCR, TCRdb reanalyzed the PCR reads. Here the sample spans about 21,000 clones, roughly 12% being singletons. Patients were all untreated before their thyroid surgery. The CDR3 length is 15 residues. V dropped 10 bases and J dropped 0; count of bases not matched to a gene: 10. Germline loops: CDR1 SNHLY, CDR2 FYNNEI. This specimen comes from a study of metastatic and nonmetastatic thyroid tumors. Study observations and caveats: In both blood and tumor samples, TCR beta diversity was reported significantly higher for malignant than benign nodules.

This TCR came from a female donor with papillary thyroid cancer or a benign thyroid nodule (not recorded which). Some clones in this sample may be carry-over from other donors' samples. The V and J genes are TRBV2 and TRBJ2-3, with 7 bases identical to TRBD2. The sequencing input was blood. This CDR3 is CATRPGGSSTDTQYF. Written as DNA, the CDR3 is TGTGCCACACGGCCGGGCGGGAGTAGCACAGATACGCAGTATTTT.